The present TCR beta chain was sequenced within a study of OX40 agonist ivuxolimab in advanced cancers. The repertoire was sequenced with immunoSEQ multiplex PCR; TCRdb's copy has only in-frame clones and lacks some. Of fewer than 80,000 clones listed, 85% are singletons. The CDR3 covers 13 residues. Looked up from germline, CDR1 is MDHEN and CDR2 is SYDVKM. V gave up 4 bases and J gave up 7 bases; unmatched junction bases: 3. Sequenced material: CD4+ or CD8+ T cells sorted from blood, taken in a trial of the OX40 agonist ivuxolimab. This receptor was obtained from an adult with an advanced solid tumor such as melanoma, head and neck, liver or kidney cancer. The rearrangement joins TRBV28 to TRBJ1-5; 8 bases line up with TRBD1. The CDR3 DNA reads TGTGCCAGCAGTTCAGGGGGCGTCCAGCCCCAGCATTTT. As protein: CASSSGGVQPQHF.